The clone carrying this T cell receptor beta chain showed up just once. Its specificity is unknown. The entry originates in a study of shared clonotypes between healthy human individuals. Original handling: Because ImmunoSEQ provided only junction sequences with no quality scores, the filtering differed. Generated by immunoSEQ multiplex PCR, the TCRdb table keeps only in-frame clones and is missing some. Clone size and the V and J calls come from that table; the DNA yielded D and trimming. The sample shows 1.4 million to 1.5 million clones, more than 95% of them seen only once. Study observations and caveats: How much donors shared clonotypes was expected to be affected by sequencing depth. Sampling covered blood only; tissue repertoires likely differ.

CDR1 is SGHTA and CDR2 is FQGNSA in the germline V gene. V was trimmed by 5 bases and J by 4 bases, leaving 23 bases between them. The CDR3 sequence is 17 residues long. There were only Caucasian adults among the donors, and all lived in Nashville, Tennessee. This sequence joins TRBV7-2 and TRBJ1-2; TRBD1 might be the D (6 bases). This TCR was sampled from a man under 40 in good health. Sequencing used naive CD4+ T cells sorted from blood. Indicated subset: CD45RA+ positively selected. The CDR3 DNA reads as TGTGCCAGCAGCCCCCCCTTGGGGGCGGGATCGGGCTATGGCTACACCTTC. Protein product: CASSPPLGAGSGYGYTF.